This TCR beta chain was identified in a study of control samples from healthy donors and cancer patients. The germline gives CDR1 SGHVS, CDR2 FQNEAQ. V was cut by 1 base and J by 0 bases, with 10 bases left in between. CDR3 length equals 16 residues. Assay used: immunoSEQ multiplex PCR; TCRdb lists only in-frame clones, some missing. The data contain fewer than 200,000 clones, approximately 86% of them singletons. The V gene is TRBV7-8, the J gene TRBJ1-5; no reliable D call. The source is a woman in her twenties or thirties in good health. The specimen was blood. The CDR3 DNA reads as TGTGCCAGCAGCTTAGTTTCGGGTTATAGCAATCAGCCCCAGCATTTT. Protein: CASSLVSGYSNQPQHF.